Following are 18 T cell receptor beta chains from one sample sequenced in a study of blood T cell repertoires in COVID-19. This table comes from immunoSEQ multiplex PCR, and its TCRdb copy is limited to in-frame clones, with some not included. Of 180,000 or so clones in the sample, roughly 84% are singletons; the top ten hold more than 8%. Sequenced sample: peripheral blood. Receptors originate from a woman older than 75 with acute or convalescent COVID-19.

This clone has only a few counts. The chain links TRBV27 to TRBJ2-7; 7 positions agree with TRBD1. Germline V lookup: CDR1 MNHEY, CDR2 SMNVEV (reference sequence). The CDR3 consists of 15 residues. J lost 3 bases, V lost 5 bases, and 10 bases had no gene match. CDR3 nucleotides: TGTGCCAGCAGTCTACAACCCGGGACAGACTACGAGCAGTACTTC. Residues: CASSLQPGTDYEQYF.

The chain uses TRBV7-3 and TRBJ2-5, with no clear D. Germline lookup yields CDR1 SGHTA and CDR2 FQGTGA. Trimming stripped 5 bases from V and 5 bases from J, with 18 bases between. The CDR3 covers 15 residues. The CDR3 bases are TGTGCCAGCAGCCCCTCCCATGGTCGGTCGGAGACCCAGTACTTC. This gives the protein CASSPSHGRSETQYF.

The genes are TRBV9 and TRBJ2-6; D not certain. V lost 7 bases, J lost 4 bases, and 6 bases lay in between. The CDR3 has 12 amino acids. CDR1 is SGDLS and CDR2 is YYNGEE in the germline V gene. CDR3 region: CASSGGANVLTF. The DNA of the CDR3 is TGTGCCAGCTCCGGGGGGGCCAACGTCCTGACTTTC.

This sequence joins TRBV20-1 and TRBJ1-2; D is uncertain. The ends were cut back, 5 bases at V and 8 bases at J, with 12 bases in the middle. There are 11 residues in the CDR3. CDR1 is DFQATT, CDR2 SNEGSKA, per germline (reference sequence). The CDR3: CSAGYSEGYTF. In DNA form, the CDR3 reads TGCAGTGCTGGCTACAGTGAGGGCTACACCTTC.

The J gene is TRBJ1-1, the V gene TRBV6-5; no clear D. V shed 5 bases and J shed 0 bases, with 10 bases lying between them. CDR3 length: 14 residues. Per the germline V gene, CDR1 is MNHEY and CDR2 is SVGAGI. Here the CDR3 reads CASSPQSMNTEAFF. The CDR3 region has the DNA TGTGCCAGCAGTCCCCAATCCATGAACACTGAAGCTTTCTTT.

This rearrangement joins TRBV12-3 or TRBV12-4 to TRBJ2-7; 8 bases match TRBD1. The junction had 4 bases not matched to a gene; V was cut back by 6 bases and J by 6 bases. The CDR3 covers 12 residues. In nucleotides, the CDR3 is TGTGCCAGCAGCAAGACAGGGGTCGAGCAGTACTTC. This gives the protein CASSKTGVEQYF.

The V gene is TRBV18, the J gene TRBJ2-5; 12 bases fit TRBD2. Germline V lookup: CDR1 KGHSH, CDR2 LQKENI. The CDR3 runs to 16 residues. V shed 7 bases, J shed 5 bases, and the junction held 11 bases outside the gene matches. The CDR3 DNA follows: TGTGCCAGCTTCCGAGGACTAGCGGGATCGGGTGAGACCCAGTACTTC. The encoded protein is CASFRGLAGSGETQYF.

The CDR3 DNA sequence: TGTGCCAGCAGCTTAGGACTAGGGACAGATACGCAGTATTTT. Its protein is CASSLGLGTDTQYF. The chain couples TRBV5-5 to TRBJ2-3, with 7 nucleotides matching TRBD2. This CDR3 region has 14 residues. The V gene end was trimmed by 2 bases and the J gene end by 3 bases; junction bases not matched to a gene: 3. CDR1 and CDR2 (germline): SGHKS, YYEKEE (reference sequence).

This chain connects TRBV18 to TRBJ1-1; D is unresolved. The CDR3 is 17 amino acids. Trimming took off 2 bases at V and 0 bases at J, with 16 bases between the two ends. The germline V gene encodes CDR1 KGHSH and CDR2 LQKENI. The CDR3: CASSPVQHSAMNTEAFF. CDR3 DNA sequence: TGTGCCAGCTCACCAGTACAGCATTCCGCTATGAACACTGAAGCTTTCTTT.

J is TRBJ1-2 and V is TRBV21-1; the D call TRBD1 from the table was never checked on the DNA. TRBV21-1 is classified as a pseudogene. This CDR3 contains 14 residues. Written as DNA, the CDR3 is TGTGCCAGCGCCGGGACAGGGGTCAACTATGGCTACACCTTC. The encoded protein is CASAGTGVNYGYTF.

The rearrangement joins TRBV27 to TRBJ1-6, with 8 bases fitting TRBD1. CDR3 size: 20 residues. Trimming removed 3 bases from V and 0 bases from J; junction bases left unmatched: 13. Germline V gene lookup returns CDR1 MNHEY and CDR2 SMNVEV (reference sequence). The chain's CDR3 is CASSFSRQGIRSSYNSPLHF. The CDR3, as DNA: TGTGCCAGCAGTTTCTCCCGACAGGGGATCCGTAGCTCCTATAATTCACCCCTCCACTTT.

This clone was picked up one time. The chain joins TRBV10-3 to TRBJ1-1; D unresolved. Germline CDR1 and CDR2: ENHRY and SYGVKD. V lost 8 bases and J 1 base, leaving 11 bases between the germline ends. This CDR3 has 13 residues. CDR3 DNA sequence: TGTGCCATCCGAGGGCAGGAGAACACTGAAGCTTTCTTT. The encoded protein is CAIRGQENTEAFF.

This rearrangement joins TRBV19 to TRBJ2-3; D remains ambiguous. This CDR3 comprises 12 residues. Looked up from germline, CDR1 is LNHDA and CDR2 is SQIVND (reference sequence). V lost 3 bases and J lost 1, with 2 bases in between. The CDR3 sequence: CASSIGTDTQYF. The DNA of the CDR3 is TGTGCCAGTAGTATCGGCACAGATACGCAGTATTTT.

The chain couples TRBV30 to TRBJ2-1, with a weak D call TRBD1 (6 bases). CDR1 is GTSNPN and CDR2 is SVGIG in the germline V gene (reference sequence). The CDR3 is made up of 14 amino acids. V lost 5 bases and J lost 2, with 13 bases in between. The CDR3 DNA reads TGTGCCTGGGGCAGGGGCAGGGCCTACAATGAGCAGTTCTTC. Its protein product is CAWGRGRAYNEQFF.

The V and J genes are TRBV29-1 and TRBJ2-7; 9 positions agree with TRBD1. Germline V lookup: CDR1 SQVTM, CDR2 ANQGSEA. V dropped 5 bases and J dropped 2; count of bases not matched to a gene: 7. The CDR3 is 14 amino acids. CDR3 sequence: CSVTFRQGAYEQYF. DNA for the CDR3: TGCAGCGTTACCTTCAGACAGGGGGCCTACGAGCAGTACTTC.

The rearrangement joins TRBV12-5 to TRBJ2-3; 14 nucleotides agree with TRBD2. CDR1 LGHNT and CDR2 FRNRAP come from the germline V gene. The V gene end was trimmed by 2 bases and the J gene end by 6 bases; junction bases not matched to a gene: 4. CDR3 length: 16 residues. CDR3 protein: CASGLLRTSGRDTQYF. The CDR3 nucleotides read TGTGCTAGTGGTTTGTTACGGACTAGCGGGAGGGATACGCAGTATTTT. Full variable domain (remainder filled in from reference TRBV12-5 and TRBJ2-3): DARVTQTPRHKVTEMGQEVTMRCQPILGHNTVFWYRQTMMQGLELLAYFRNRAPLDDSGMPKDRFSAEMPDATLATLKIQPSEPRDSAVYFCASGLLRTSGRDTQYFGPGTRLTVL.

CDR3 residues: CASSQDSRVAGELFF. The DNA for the CDR3 is TGCGCCAGCAGCCAAGACTCCAGGGTGGCCGGGGAGCTGTTTTTT. V and J are TRBV4-3 and TRBJ2-2, with a tentative D call TRBD1 (5 bases). The CDR3 has 15 residues. Deletions cut 0 bases from V and 6 bases from J, with 11 bases between. Germline CDR1 reads LGHNA; CDR2 reads YSLEER.

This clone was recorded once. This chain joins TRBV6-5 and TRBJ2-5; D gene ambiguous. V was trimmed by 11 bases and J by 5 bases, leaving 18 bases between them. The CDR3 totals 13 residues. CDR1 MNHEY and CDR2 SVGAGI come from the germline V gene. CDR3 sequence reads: CAVRSASTETQYF. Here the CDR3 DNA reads TGTGCCGTACGGTCAGCGTCCACGGAGACCCAGTACTTC.